Sequencing of this TCR beta chain was carried out in a study of T cell responses to AZD1222 COVID-19 vaccine. Using immunoSEQ multiplex PCR, the repertoire was profiled, and TCRdb retains in-frame clones only, with some absent. The table has about 76,000 clones, roughly 90% seen once. CDR1 SGHTA and CDR2 FQGNSA come from the germline V gene. V lost 5 bases, J lost 9 bases, and 8 bases lay in between. CDR3 length: 12 residues. Material: peripheral blood, obtained on day 0 of AZD1222 vaccination. The chain employs TRBV7-2 and TRBJ1-6; D gene unclear. This sequence was found in an adult in good health. The CDR3 DNA reads as TGTGCCAGCAGCCTCTCTATTTCACCCCTCCACTTT. Protein: CASSLSISPLHF.